The text below deals with one T cell receptor beta chain. This clone was counted a single time. The target of this receptor is not known. Qualities for individual bases were not recorded, and no much larger clone is one base off. The data were taken from a study of human thymus T cells (dated by TCRdb to about 2020). At the level of the whole study: The study used 7 or 8 infant thymus samples plus four related peripheral blood samples to characterize TCR alpha and beta repertoires. The cohort included more than 5 male and two female infants, with donor ages spanning 7 to 244 days. The investigation overall reported the following: V and J gene segment usage appeared biased in both thymic and peripheral blood repertoires. Thymus samples yielded on average approximately 840,000 unique TCRB clonotypes, compared with 70,000 to 85,000 from blood samples. The related research found that thymic TCR repertoires overlapped highly between unrelated individuals.

Using the immunoSEQ multiplex PCR assay, the TCRB and TCRAD loci were amplified from a standardized quantity of quality-controlled genomic DNA. The amplicons covered the V(D)J region and were long enough to include the CDR3 and to identify the V and J genes. Amplicon sequencing was performed on an Illumina platform through the commercial immunoSEQ service. In the paper's pipeline: Primer bias and sequencing errors were corrected as previously described, and TCRAD and TCRB definitions were based on the IMGT database. Repertoires were analysed with immunoSEQ Analyzer 3.0 and VDJTools, covering basic statistics, V/J segment usage, diversity estimates, rarefaction and pairwise overlap. To estimate diversity, the Chao1, ChaoE, Efron-Thisted, Shannon and inverse Simpson indices were applied, and diversity was also estimated on datasets down-sampled to the smallest sample. Repertoire overlap was assessed by strict matching of CDR3 nucleotide sequence, V gene and J gene, and clustering was done by Jaccard-based multidimensional scaling. TCRdb obtained this table from immuneACCESS and retained in-frame rearrangements with V and J assigned. These tables miss some clones; where compared with another copy, unresolved V genes account for less than half of the shortfall, and the remainder is unexplained. That table furnishes V, J and clone size, whereas the DNA furnished D and trimming. This sample holds about 78,000 clones; 90% to 98% were observed only once. Approximately 0.03% of the sample is held by the ten biggest clonotypes.

The thymus tissue came from surgical resects taken out during corrective cardiac surgery. Donors were immunologically healthy infants undergoing open corrective cardiac surgery for congenital heart defects in Finland. After being mechanically released from the tissue, thymocytes were kept at -70 degrees C in pellets of about 10-32 million cells. A QIAsymphony instrument was used to extract genomic DNA from the frozen cell pellets. From the cysteine up to the phenylalanine, the CDR3 has a length of 17 residues. The retained sequence is limited to the CDR3, 51 bases, with the frame set at the first base. Trimming removed 0 bases from V and 0 bases from J; the gene matches leave 4 bases unexplained. Looking up the germline V gene yields CDR1 LGHNA and CDR2 YSLEER.

The TCR comes from a boy under two years old with a congenital heart defect but otherwise immunologically healthy. The rearranged chain carries TRBV4-3 and TRBJ2-1; 8 central nucleotides agree with TRBD2. Sequencing used thymus tissue. The CDR3 sequence is CASSQEVSGVSYNEQFF. The base sequence is TGCGCCAGCAGCCAAGAGGTTAGCGGGGTCTCCTACAATGAGCAGTTCTTC.